The TCR beta chain under discussion was sequenced for a study of early T cells in non-severe SARS-CoV-2 infection. General observations from the study: VDJdb matches were skewed toward anti-spike CD8 T cell responses.

The table lists this clonotype with a few counts. Its antigen is undetermined. Attached unique molecular identifiers marked individual cDNA molecules. TCRdb ran MiXCR on the 5' RACE reads and lists one entry per CDR3 protein. Among about 33,000 distinct CDR3 sequences listed, roughly 5.3% were seen once. Trimming removed 5 bases at V and 6 bases at J, with 10 bases between. The CDR3 sequence is 13 residues long. CDR1 is SGHTA and CDR2 is FQGNSA in the germline V gene. This clonotype was sampled from an adult who was a healthcare worker with PCR-confirmed SARS-CoV-2 infection or an uninfected control (not recorded which). The specimen was whole blood. V and J are TRBV7-2 and TRBJ2-2; no reliable D call. CDR3: CASSVLRSGELFF. The DNA of the CDR3 is TGTGCCAGCAGCGTCTTAAGATCCGGGGAGCTGTTTTTT. Combining the CDR3 with reference TRBV7-2 and TRBJ2-2 gives the whole variable domain GAGVSQSPSNKVTEKGKDVELRCDPISGHTALYWYRQSLGQGLEFLIYFQGNSAPDKSGLPSDRFSAERTGGSVSTLTIQRTQQEDSAVYLCASSVLRSGELFFGEGSRLTVL.